The entry that follows covers one T cell receptor (beta chain) sequence. As yet, its antigen is unknown. The germline V gene encodes CDR1 SNHLY and CDR2 FYNNEI. The CDR3 is 15 residues long. V was trimmed by 0 bases and J by 1 base, leaving 8 bases between them. For the second PCR, which ran for about 7 to 11 cycles, a sample-barcoded 5' primer and a J-beta primer mix were used. Each CDR3 protein is one row after TCRdb ran MiXCR on the 5' RACE reads. The profile covers about 1.7 million distinct CDR3 sequences, with under 30% appearing a single time and around 7.7% taken by the ten largest. Individuals who donated were healthy Caucasians from Russia aged about 6 to 100. These data are taken from a study of blood T cells in healthy people across ages. The study, taken as a whole, reports: Age advanced and TCR beta diversity per million T cells fell, roughly linearly. As naive T cell percentage varied, TCR beta diversity correlated strongly with it.

The source material was blood. This rearrangement joins TRBV2 to TRBJ2-3, with D hard to call. The TCR sequence derives from a woman aged 25 to 45 in good health. CDR3 in amino acids: CASSEAVRGTDTQYF. In nucleotides, the CDR3 is TGTGCCAGCAGTGAAGCGGTAAGGGGCACAGATACGCAGTATTTT.